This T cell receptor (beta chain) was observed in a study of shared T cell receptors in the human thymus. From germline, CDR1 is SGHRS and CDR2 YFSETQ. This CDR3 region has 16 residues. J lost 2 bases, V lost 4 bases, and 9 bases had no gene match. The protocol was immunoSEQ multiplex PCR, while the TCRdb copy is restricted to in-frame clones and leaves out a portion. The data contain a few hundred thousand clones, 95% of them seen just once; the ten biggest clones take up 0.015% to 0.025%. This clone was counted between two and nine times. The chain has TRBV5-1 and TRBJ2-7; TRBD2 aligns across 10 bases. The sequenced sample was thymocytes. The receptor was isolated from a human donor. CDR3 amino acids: CASSPPRTSGTYEQYF. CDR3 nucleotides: TGCGCCAGCAGCCCCCCCCGGACTAGCGGAACCTACGAGCAGTACTTC.